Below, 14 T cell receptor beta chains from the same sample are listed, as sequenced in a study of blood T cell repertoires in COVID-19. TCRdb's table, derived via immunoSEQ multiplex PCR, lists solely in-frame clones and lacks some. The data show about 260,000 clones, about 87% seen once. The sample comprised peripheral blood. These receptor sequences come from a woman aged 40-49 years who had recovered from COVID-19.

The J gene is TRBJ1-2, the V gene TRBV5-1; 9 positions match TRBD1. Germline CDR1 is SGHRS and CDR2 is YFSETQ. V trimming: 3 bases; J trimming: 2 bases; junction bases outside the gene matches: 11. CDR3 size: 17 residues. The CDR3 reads CASSSGPLGQGNYGYTF. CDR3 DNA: TGCGCCAGCAGCTCCGGGCCTCTGGGACAGGGAAACTATGGCTACACCTTC.

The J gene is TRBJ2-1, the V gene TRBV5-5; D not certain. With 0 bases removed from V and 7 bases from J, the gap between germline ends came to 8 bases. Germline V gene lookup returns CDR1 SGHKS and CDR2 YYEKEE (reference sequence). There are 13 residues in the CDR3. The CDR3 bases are TGTGCCAGCAGCTTGGCGACATCTAATGAGCAGTTCTTC. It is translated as CASSLATSNEQFF.

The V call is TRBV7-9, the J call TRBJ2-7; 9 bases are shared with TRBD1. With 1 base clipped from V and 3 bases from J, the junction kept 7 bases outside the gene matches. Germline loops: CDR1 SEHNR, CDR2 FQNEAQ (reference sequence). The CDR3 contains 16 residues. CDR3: CASSLGQGVRLYEQYF. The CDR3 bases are TGTGCCAGCAGCTTAGGACAGGGGGTCCGCCTCTACGAGCAGTACTTC. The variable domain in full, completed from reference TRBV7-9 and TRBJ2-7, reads DTGVSQNPRHKITKRGQNVTFRCDPISEHNRLYWYRQTLGQGPEFLTYFQNEAQLEKSRLLSDRFSAERPKGSFSTLEIQRTEQGDSAMYLCASSLGQGVRLYEQYFGPGTRLTVT.

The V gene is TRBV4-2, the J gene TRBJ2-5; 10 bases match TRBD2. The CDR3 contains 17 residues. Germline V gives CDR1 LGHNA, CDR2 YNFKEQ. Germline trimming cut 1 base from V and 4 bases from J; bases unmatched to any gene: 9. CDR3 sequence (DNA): TGTGCCAGCAGCCAAGGGGGTAGCGGGGGGCGGGGAGAGACCCAGTACTTC. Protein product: CASSQGGSGGRGETQYF.

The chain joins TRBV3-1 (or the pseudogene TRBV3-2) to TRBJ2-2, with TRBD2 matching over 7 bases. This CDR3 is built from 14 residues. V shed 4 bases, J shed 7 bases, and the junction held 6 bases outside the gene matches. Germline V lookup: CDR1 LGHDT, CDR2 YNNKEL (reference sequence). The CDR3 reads CASSLSGAGGELFF. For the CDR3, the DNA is TGTGCCAGCAGCCTCAGCGGGGCCGGCGGGGAGCTGTTTTTT.

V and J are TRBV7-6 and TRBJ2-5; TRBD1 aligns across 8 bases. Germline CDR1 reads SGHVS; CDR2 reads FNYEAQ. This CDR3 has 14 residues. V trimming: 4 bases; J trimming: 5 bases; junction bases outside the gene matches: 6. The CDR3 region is CASSSRQGLETQYF. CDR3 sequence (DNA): TGTGCCAGCAGCTCTAGACAGGGGCTGGAGACCCAGTACTTC. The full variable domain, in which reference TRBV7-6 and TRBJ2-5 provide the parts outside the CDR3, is GAGVSQSPRYKVTKRGQDVALRCDPISGHVSLYWYRQALGQGPEFLTYFNYEAQQDKSGLPNDRFSAERPEGSISTLTIQRTEQRDSAMYRCASSSRQGLETQYFGPGTRLLVL.

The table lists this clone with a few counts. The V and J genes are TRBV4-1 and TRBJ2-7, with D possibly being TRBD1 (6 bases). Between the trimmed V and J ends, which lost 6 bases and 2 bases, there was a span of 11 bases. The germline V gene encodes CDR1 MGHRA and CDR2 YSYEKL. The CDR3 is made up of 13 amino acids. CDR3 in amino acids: CASSPGATYEQYF. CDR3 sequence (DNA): TGCGCCAGCAGTCCAGGGGCCACCTACGAGCAGTACTTC.

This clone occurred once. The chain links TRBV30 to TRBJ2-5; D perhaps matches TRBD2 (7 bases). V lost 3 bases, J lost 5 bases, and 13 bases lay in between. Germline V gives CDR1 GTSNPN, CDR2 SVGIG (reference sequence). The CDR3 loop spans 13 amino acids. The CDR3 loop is CAWSSGGPETQYF. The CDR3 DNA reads TGTGCCTGGAGCTCCGGGGGGCCGGAGACCCAGTACTTC.

The CDR3 is CASNPVGRVTDTQYF. CDR3 DNA sequence: TGTGCCAGCAACCCAGTTGGGAGGGTTACAGATACGCAGTATTTT. This rearrangement joins TRBV9 to TRBJ2-3; 7 nucleotides match TRBD2. CDR1 is SGDLS, CDR2 YYNGEE, per germline. CDR3 length: 15 residues. Trimming took 6 bases from V and 3 from J; bases not matched to a gene: 10.

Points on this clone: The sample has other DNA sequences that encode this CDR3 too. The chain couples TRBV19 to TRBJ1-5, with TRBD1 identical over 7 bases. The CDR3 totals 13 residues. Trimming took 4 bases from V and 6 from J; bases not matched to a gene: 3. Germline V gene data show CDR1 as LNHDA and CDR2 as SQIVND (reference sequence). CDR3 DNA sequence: TGTGCCAGTAGTAGACAGGGCGGTCAGCCCCAGCATTTT. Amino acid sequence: CASSRQGGQPQHF. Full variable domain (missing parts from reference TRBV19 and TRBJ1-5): DGGITQSPKYLFRKEGQNVTLSCEQNLNHDAMYWYRQDPGQGLRLIYYSQIVNDFQKGDIAEGYSVSREKKESFPLTVTSAQKNPTAFYLCASSRQGGQPQHFGDGTRLSIL.

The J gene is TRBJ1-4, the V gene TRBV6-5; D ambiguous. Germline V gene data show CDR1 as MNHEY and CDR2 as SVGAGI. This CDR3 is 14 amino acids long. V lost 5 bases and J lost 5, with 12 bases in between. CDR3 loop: CASSTRTENEKLFF. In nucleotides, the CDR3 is TGTGCCAGCAGTACCAGGACTGAGAATGAAAAACTGTTTTTT.

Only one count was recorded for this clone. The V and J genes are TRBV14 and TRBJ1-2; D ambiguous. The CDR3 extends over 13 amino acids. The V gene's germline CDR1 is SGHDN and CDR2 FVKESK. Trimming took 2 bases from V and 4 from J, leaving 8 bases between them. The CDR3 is CASSQSRGYGYTF. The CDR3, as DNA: TGTGCCAGCAGCCAAAGTCGAGGCTATGGCTACACCTTC.

The CDR3 coding sequence is TGTGCCACCAGTGATGGGAGAACAGATACGCAGTATTTT. Protein: CATSDGRTDTQYF. The rearrangement uses TRBV24-1 and TRBJ2-3, with D possibly being TRBD2 (5 bases). Germline values: CDR1 KGHDR, CDR2 SFDVKD. CDR3 length: 13 residues. Between the trimmed V and J ends, which lost 3 bases and 3 bases, there was a span of 6 bases.

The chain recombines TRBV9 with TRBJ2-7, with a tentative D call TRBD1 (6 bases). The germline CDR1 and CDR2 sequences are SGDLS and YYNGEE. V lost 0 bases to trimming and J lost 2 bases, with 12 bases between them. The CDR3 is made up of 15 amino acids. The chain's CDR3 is CASSVGPGVPYEQYF. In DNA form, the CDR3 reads TGTGCCAGCAGCGTAGGGCCAGGGGTTCCCTACGAGCAGTACTTC.